The 3 T cell receptor beta chains listed next were all sequenced from one sample in a study of blood T cell repertoires in COVID-19. Assay: immunoSEQ multiplex PCR; the TCRdb copy retains only in-frame clones and omits some. The sample lists more than 30,000 clones, about 94% seen once, with approximately 4.1% in the top ten. Sequenced: peripheral blood. The origin of the receptors is a human donor with active COVID-19. The donor label of this sample is uncertain.

The chain has TRBV24-1 and TRBJ2-1, with TRBD2 matching 7 bases. Per germline, CDR1 KGHDR and CDR2 SFDVKD. Trimming at V came to 4 bases and at J to 0 bases, leaving 8 bases not matched to a gene. The CDR3 length is 17 residues. The CDR3, as DNA: TGTGCCACCAGTGACCAGGGACTACAGAGCTCCTACAATGAGCAGTTCTTC. This gives the protein CATSDQGLQSSYNEQFF.

This chain links TRBV4-1 with TRBJ2-2; the D gene is possibly TRBD2 (6 bases). The CDR3 is made up of 21 amino acids. Germline CDR1 and CDR2: MGHRA and YSYEKL. V was shortened by 0 bases and J by 4 bases, with 27 bases between the two germline ends. CDR3 in amino acids: CASSQDDAKDLWGVTTGELFF. The CDR3 DNA follows: TGCGCCAGCAGCCAAGATGATGCCAAGGACTTGTGGGGGGTTACCACCGGGGAGCTGTTTTTT.

This clone was observed once. The rearrangement joins TRBV11-2 to TRBJ2-5; TRBD1 might be the D (6 bases). Trimming stripped 5 bases from V and 0 bases from J, with 16 bases between. Germline V gene lookup returns CDR1 SGHAT and CDR2 FQNNGV. The CDR3 is 16 residues long. The DNA of the CDR3 is TGTGCCAGCAGCCAGGGACATTTTGCTTACCAAGAGACCCAGTACTTC. As protein: CASSQGHFAYQETQYF.